A single T cell receptor (beta chain) is shown here with its context. The antigen remains unidentified. Here immunoSEQ multiplex PCR was the method, and the copy in TCRdb shows in-frame clones only, minus some. The table shows 20,000 to 30,000 clones, with around 67% occurring only once. The length of the CDR3 is 14 residues. V was clipped by 0 bases and J by 5 bases, with 11 bases between them. CDR1 is SGHRS, CDR2 YFSETQ, per germline. This record belongs to a study of tissue T cells after allogeneic stem cell transplantation. Study background: Pathologist H&E review favored samples with visible lymphocytes for sequencing among multiple samples. Points from the study as a whole: Motif-based clustering found tissue-specific repertoire signatures shared across patients, though few clones were shared.

The sequence was collected from an older female donor with lung cancer. This material consisted of tissue from the ileum, taken at autopsy. V is TRBV5-1 and J is TRBJ1-2; tentative D call: TRBD1 (5 bases). The CDR3 bases are TGCGCCAGCAGCTTGGATCCGGGGGGGTATGGCTACACCTTC. This sequence encodes CASSLDPGGYGYTF.